This T cell receptor (beta chain) came from a study of OX40 agonist ivuxolimab in advanced cancers. Notes on this clone: The antigen is not known.

Study-wide results and limits: Several nonresponders also turned out to have low normalized T-cell clonal expansion.

Profiled with immunoSEQ multiplex PCR; TCRdb holds only in-frame clones, not every one. The table shows tens of thousands of clones, with 91% occurring only once. The V gene's germline CDR1 is SEHNR and CDR2 FQNEAQ (reference sequence). This CDR3 has 15 residues. The trim removed 5 bases at V and 8 bases at J, leaving 10 bases unmatched. The rearrangement joins TRBV7-9 to TRBJ1-3, with 9 positions matching TRBD1. The sequencing here drew on CD4+ or CD8+ T cells sorted from blood, taken in a trial of the OX40 agonist ivuxolimab. The origin of this receptor is an adult with an advanced solid tumor such as melanoma, head and neck, liver or kidney cancer. The CDR3 loop reads CASSPTGGLSDTIYF. For the CDR3, the DNA is TGTGCCAGCAGCCCGACAGGGGGTTTGTCGGACACCATATATTTT.